The rows below give T cell receptor beta chains drawn from one sample of a study of blood T cell repertoires in COVID-19. Method: immunoSEQ multiplex PCR; TCRdb's copy keeps in-frame clones and lacks some. The data hold about 530,000 clones, with around 90% observed a single time. Sequencing input: peripheral blood. These receptors all stem from a woman aged 45-60 years with COVID-19, enrolled during active disease. Both conserved end residues are part of each CDR3.

V,J,CDR3
TRBV19,TRBJ2-1,CASSRGQSDEQFF
TRBV5-8,TRBJ1-1,CASTYDGGYTEAFF
TRBV18,TRBJ1-2,CASSPQGVPNYGYTF
TRBV11-3,TRBJ2-5,CASSLEGLAAQYF
TRBV29-1,TRBJ2-1,CSVTSPINEQFF
TRBV11-2,TRBJ1-5,CASSLSPGHNQPQHF
TRBV6-1,TRBJ1-6,CASSESEFFYNSPLHF
TRBV21-1,TRBJ2-5,CASSNWGKGHLQETQYF
TRBV2,TRBJ2-3,CASSVLAGTSTDTQYF
TRBV6-5,TRBJ2-1,CASESQGGNEQFF
TRBV3-1/TRBV3-2,TRBJ2-5,CASSQEVSLAGGQGKETQYF
TRBV13,TRBJ2-1,CASSFPTGRLAGDNEQFF
TRBV5-8,TRBJ1-5,CASSLGTGGRVRGPQHF
TRBV28,TRBJ2-7,CASSSPGGALYEQYF
TRBV7-2,TRBJ1-5,CASSPRRNSQPQHF
TRBV10-2,TRBJ2-7,CASSGRGSSYEQYF
TRBV27,TRBJ1-5,CASSPLDSLREPQHF
TRBV6-5,TRBJ1-4,CASTLQGPNEKLFF
TRBV10-3,TRBJ1-2,CAISESADGYTF
TRBV2,TRBJ2-5,CASSGNREGTQYF
TRBV21-1,TRBJ1-1,CASGAEGAFF
TRBV2,TRBJ1-3,CASSEAMENTIYF
TRBV6-5,TRBJ1-6,CASSYSTGFDSPLHF
TRBV4-1,TRBJ2-7,CASSPWDRDEQYF
TRBV30,TRBJ1-5,CAWRRDSNQPQHF
TRBV10-1,TRBJ1-5,CASTPQGRPRSNQPQHF
TRBV19,TRBJ2-4,CASILTGGFKNIQYF
TRBV15,TRBJ2-7,CATSRGLDRGYEQYF
TRBV18,TRBJ2-7,CASSPGTGGLYEQYF
TRBV7-8,TRBJ1-3,CASSPLGAISGNTIYF
TRBV5-6,TRBJ1-1,CASSRTAGAGTEAFF